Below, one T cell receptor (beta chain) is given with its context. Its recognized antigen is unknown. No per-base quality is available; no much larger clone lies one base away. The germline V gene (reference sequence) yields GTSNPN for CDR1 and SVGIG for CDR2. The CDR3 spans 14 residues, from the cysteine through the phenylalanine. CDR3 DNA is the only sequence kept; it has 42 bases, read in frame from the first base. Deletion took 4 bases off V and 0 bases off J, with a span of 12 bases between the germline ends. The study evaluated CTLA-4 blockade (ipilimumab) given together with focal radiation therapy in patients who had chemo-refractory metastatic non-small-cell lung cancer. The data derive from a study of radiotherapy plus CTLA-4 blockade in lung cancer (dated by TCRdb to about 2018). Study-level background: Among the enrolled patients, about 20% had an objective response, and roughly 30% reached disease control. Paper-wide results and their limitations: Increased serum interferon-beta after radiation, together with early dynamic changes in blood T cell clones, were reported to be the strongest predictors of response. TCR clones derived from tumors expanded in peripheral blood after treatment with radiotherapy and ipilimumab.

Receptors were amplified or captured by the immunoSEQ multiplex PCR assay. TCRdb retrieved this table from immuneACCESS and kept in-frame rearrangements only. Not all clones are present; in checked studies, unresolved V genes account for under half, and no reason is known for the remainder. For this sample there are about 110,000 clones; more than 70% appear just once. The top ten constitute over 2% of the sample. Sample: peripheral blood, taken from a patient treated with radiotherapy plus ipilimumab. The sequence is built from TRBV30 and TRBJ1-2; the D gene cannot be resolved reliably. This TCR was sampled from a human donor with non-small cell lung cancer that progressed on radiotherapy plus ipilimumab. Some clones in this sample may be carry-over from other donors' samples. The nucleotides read TGTGCCTGGACCCTGGGCCTTCCTAACTATGGCTACACCTTC. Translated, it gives CAWTLGLPNYGYTF.